This TCR beta chain was observed in a study of T-cell reconstitution after alpha-beta-depleted transplantation in children (dated by TCRdb to the mid-2010s). Some background on the complete study: Using TCR repertoire profiling, the study quantitatively followed how T-cell immune reconstitution unfolded in children after TCRalphabeta/CD19-depleted allogeneic hematopoietic cell transplantation.

Including the terminal cysteine and phenylalanine, the CDR3 comprises 15 residues. Only the CDR3 DNA is retained, 45 bases long and in frame from the first base. V is trimmed back by 6 bases and J by 1 base, and the junction contains 6 bases that no gene match accounts for. The germline V gene (reference sequence) sets CDR1 to LGHDT and CDR2 to YNNKEL. This clonotype has only a few counts. Its target antigen remains unknown. Base qualities are missing; no much larger clone stands one base away. What the study reported, not specific to this receptor: Hyperexpanded clone frequencies declined over subsequent months; after one year, T-cell counts and TCRbeta diversity were mostly attributed to newly produced T cells. Apparently early alphabetaT-cell count recovery about two months after transplant reportedly relied on only several hundred rapidly expanded clones derived from non-depleted graft cells. In some patients, the high TCRbeta diversity seen at day 60 was put down to recipient T cells and intrathymic progenitors that had survived conditioning.

What this sample's treatment or condition label stands for: allogeneic hematopoietic cell transplantation with graft depleted of TCRalphabeta T cells and CD19 B cells. The transplant recipients were children given TCRalphabeta/CD19-depleted allogeneic hematopoietic cell grafts. The library was generated by PCR. This sample was sequenced with an Illumina HiSeq 2500. To normalize quantification of the TCRbeta repertoire, the TCR libraries were built with molecular barcoding that relied on unique molecular identifiers. TCRdb redid the processing of the public reads, applying fastp at Q25 and MiXCR, and retained in-frame beta chains. Rows with one shared CDR3 protein collapse into an entry with the most common genes and DNA. The sample table contains under 400,000 distinct CDR3 sequences; only one count was recorded for 20% to 30% of them. The leading ten clones occupy 9.5% to 12% of the sample.

The chain was built from TRBV3-1 and TRBJ2-7; TRBD2 lines up with 10 middle nucleotides. This receptor was obtained from a male patient between 5 and 17 years old who had a stem cell transplant for acute lymphoblastic leukemia, so the T cells may come from the graft donor. Sequences were derived from PBMCs, mostly from graft donor cells, sampled 180 days after TCRalphabeta/CD19-depleted stem cell transplant. The DNA reads TGTGCCAGCAGTCCCGGGACTAGCGCTTCCTACGAGCAGTACTTC. This gives the protein CASSPGTSASYEQYF.